This T cell receptor (beta chain) was retrieved from a study of molecular identifiers for immune sequencing clone quantification. TCRdb used MiXCR to reprocess the PCR reads, holding one entry per CDR3 protein. The profile shows around 480,000 distinct CDR3 sequences, about 22% of them singletons. Overall study results and limits: Barcode-sharing identical TCR molecules could underestimate highly expanded clone sizes. In CMV-specific effectors, clones above 20 copies held over 98% of molecules; naive, under 1%.

A word on this clonotype: As yet, its antigen is unknown. The junction departs from the called germline gene at one end, perhaps through a read error.

Looked up from germline, CDR1 is DFQATT and CDR2 is SNEGSKA (reference sequence). The CDR3 has 17 amino acids. The sequenced sample consisted of naive CD8+ T cells from blood, with Jurkat cell RNA spiked in. The subset is: FACS-sorted CD8+CD4-CCR7+CD45RA+ naive T cells. This chain connects TRBV20-1 to TRBJ2-3; 8 nucleotides align to TRBD2. The origin of this receptor is a human donor in good health. Some libraries in this study had Jurkat cell RNA spiked in. CDR3 nucleotide sequence: TGCGGTGCTAGAGATTTGAGCGGGAGTGCTAGCACAGATACGCAGTATTTT. It encodes CGARDLSGSASTDTQYF.